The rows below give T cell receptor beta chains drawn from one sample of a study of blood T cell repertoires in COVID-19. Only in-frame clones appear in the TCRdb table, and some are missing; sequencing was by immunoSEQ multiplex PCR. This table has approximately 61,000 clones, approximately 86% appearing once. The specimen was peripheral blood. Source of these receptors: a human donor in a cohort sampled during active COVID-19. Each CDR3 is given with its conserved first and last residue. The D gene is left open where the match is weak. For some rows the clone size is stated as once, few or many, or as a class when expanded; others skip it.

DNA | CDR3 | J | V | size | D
TGTGCCAGCAGCCGTAGCGGGGGGGGCTCTGGGGCCAACGTCCTGACTTTC | CASSRSGGGSGANVLTF | TRBJ2-6 | TRBV5-4 | . | TRBD2
TGTGCCAGCAGCCGCCATACTAGCGGGGGGAACACCGGGGAGCTGTTTTTT | CASSRHTSGGNTGELFF | TRBJ2-2 | TRBV3-1/TRBV3-2 | . | TRBD2
TGTGCCAGTAGGCTTGGGACAGGGGTAAATGAGCAGTTCTTC | CASRLGTGVNEQFF | TRBJ2-1 | TRBV19 | . | TRBD1
TGTGCCAGCAGCTTGGGATCGCGGACAGGGCGTCGCTCCGGGGAGCTGTTTTTT | CASSLGSRTGRRSGELFF | TRBJ2-2 | TRBV5-4 | . | TRBD1
TGTGCCAGCAGCACTAGCCCGGGAGGGCTAGGAGAGACCCAGTACTTC | CASSTSPGGLGETQYF | TRBJ2-5 | TRBV9 | few | TRBD2
TGTGCCAGTAGGTTACAAGAGACCCAGTACTTC | CASRLQETQYF | TRBJ2-5 | TRBV19 | . | .
TGTGCCAGCAGGCGACAGGGGGCCAGGCAGCCCCAGCATTTT | CASRRQGARQPQHF | TRBJ1-5 | TRBV2 | once | TRBD1
TGTGCCAGCAGCCAGGGACAGATTAGCAATCAGCCCCAGCATTTT | CASSQGQISNQPQHF | TRBJ1-5 | TRBV5-8 | . | TRBD1
TGTGCCAGCAGGGCAGGGGATATCGGAGGGACTAGATATTTCAATGAGCAGTTCTTC | CASRAGDIGGTRYFNEQFF | TRBJ2-1 | TRBV4-2 | . | TRBD2
TGCGCCAGCAGCTTCGGCGGGCCCGGTGGCTACACCTTC | CASSFGGPGGYTF | TRBJ1-2 | TRBV5-1 | . | .
TGTGCCAGCAGCCCACGGGAGAATGAGCAGTTCTTC | CASSPRENEQFF | TRBJ2-1 | TRBV5-4 | . | .
TGTGCCAGCAGCGTAGGGAAGGGGTCTAACTATGGCTACACCTTC | CASSVGKGSNYGYTF | TRBJ1-2 | TRBV9 | . | .
TGCGCCAGCAGCCCCCCAACAGGGGCAAGTGGAAACACCATATATTTT | CASSPPTGASGNTIYF | TRBJ1-3 | TRBV5-1 | . | TRBD1
TGCGCCAGCAGCTTGGGGACTAGCATCGAGCAGTACTTC | CASSLGTSIEQYF | TRBJ2-7 | TRBV5-1 | . | TRBD2
TGCGCCAGCAGCTTGACTGGTATCTCTGGGGCCAACGTCCTGACTTTC | CASSLTGISGANVLTF | TRBJ2-6 | TRBV5-1 | . | .
TGCGCCAGCAGTGAGTCAGACGGGAGGTACTACAATGAGCAGTTCTTC | CASSESDGRYYNEQFF | TRBJ2-1 | TRBV10-1 | . | TRBD2
TGTGCCAGCAAACAGGGGAGAGGGTACGAGCAGTACTTC | CASKQGRGYEQYF | TRBJ2-7 | TRBV6-5 | . | TRBD1
TGTGCCAGCAGCCAGACAGGGAGTGAAAAACTGTTTTTT | CASSQTGSEKLFF | TRBJ1-4 | TRBV3-1/TRBV3-2 | . | TRBD1
TGTGCCAGCAGTCTCGAAAGGAGCATTAATGAAAAACTGTTTTTT | CASSLERSINEKLFF | TRBJ1-4 | TRBV27 | . | .
TGTGCCAGCAGTGATGTACTAGTCCCTAAAGGGGAGCTGTTTTTT | CASSDVLVPKGELFF | TRBJ2-2 | TRBV9 | . | .
TGTGCCAGCAGTGAACCCGGGACAGGAAGACGCTATGGCTACACCTTC | CASSEPGTGRRYGYTF | TRBJ1-2 | TRBV6-1 | . | TRBD1
TGTGCCAGGAGCCGGGGGGCTTACGGAAACACCATATATTTT | CARSRGAYGNTIYF | TRBJ1-3 | TRBV5-8 | . | .
TGTGCCAGCAGCTCCCTTTTCCCGAGATATGGCTACACCTTC | CASSSLFPRYGYTF | TRBJ1-2 | TRBV7-8 | . | .
TGTGCCAGCAGTGAGGACAGGACCCCCAAAAACATTCAGTACTTC | CASSEDRTPKNIQYF | TRBJ2-4 | TRBV2 | . | TRBD1
TGCAGTGCTCTGGGGCTAGACGAGCAGTACTTC | CSALGLDEQYF | TRBJ2-7 | TRBV20-1 | . | .
TGTGCCAGTAGTATCCTCGGGGGGGCGAACACCGGGGAGCTGTTTTTT | CASSILGGANTGELFF | TRBJ2-2 | TRBV19 | . | TRBD2
TGCGCCAGCAGCCAAGAAGGGGGCGCTATTTTTGAAAAACTGTTTTTT | CASSQEGGAIFEKLFF | TRBJ1-4 | TRBV4-1 | . | TRBD1
TGTGCCAGCAGCAGCCGGGTCCCTCCGTCCCAGTACTTC | CASSSRVPPSQYF | TRBJ2-5 | TRBV7-2 | . | .
TGTGCCAGCAGCACACGTCGGGGGGCCCAGAGCTCCTACAATGAGCAGTTCTTC | CASSTRRGAQSSYNEQFF | TRBJ2-1 | TRBV5-6 | once | .
TGTGCCAGCAGTGACCAAGGACAGAGCTCCTACGAGCAGTACTTC | CASSDQGQSSYEQYF | TRBJ2-7 | TRBV6-6 | . | .
TGTGCCAGCACCTTCGGGTCCTACGAGCAGTACTTC | CASTFGSYEQYF | TRBJ2-7 | TRBV7-2 | . | .
TGTGCCAGCACCCCAATCCTAGCGGCCCTAAGCACAGATACGCAGTATTTT | CASTPILAALSTDTQYF | TRBJ2-3 | TRBV27 | . | TRBD2
TGTGCCAGCAGCTTAGTTTTTTCGGGGAATGAGCAGTTCTTC | CASSLVFSGNEQFF | TRBJ2-1 | TRBV7-9 | few | .
TGTGCCACCAGTGACCCGGCGGACAGGGTTTATGGCTACACCTTC | CATSDPADRVYGYTF | TRBJ1-2 | TRBV24-1 | . | TRBD1
TGTGCCACCAACAGGGAGCAACGGATGAACACTGAAGCTTTCTTT | CATNREQRMNTEAFF | TRBJ1-1 | TRBV10-3 | . | .
TGTGCCACCAGCAGAGGAACAGGAAGCTCCTACGAGCAGTACTTC | CATSRGTGSSYEQYF | TRBJ2-7 | TRBV15 | . | .
TGTGTGGGGGCTTCATATGGCTACACCTTC | CVGASYGYTF | TRBJ1-2 | TRBV2 | . | .
TGTGCCAGCAGCTTATGGCTAGCGGGAGGGGATGAGCAGTTCTTC | CASSLWLAGGDEQFF | TRBJ2-1 | TRBV7-2 | . | TRBD2
TGTGCCAGCAGCGTAGGGGCAGGGAATCGGGCTGGCTACACCTTC | CASSVGAGNRAGYTF | TRBJ1-2 | TRBV9 | . | .
TGTGCCAGCACCCCCTCAGACAGTTACTACTACGAGCAGTACTTC | CASTPSDSYYYEQYF | TRBJ2-7 | TRBV28 | . | .
TGTGCCAGCTCACCACTCCTCGCGGCTGATCAAGAGACCCAGTACTTC | CASSPLLAADQETQYF | TRBJ2-5 | TRBV18 | . | .
TGCGCCAGCAGCCAAGAACCAATCGGGACAGCAGTTTACAATGAGCAGTTCTTC | CASSQEPIGTAVYNEQFF | TRBJ2-1 | TRBV4-3 | . | TRBD1
TGTGCCAGCTCATGGGGGGGGTACGAGCAGTACTTC | CASSWGGYEQYF | TRBJ2-7 | TRBV18 | . | TRBD2
TGTGCCAGTAGTCTGGAGCGGGGGGAGGGATCCTACAATGAGCAGTTCTTC | CASSLERGEGSYNEQFF | TRBJ2-1 | TRBV19 | . | TRBD2
TGTGCCAGCATCCATAACTCGGTAGGGGGTGAGCAGTTCTTC | CASIHNSVGGEQFF | TRBJ2-1 | TRBV7-8 | . | .
TGTGCCAGCTCGGGAAACACAGATACGCAGTATTTT | CASSGNTDTQYF | TRBJ2-3 | TRBV12-3/TRBV12-4 | . | .
TGCGCCAGCAGCCGAACAACAGGGATCGGGGAAGGCTACACCTTC | CASSRTTGIGEGYTF | TRBJ1-2 | TRBV4-1 | . | .
TGTGCCAGCAGTATCGGACTTCACTCTGGAAACACCATATATTTT | CASSIGLHSGNTIYF | TRBJ1-3 | TRBV28 | . | .
TGTGCCAGCAGTTTCGGGGGGTCGCGCAATCAGCCCCAGCATTTT | CASSFGGSRNQPQHF | TRBJ1-5 | TRBV27 | . | .
TGTGCCAGCAGCCAAAATCAGAACACTGAAGCTTTCTTT | CASSQNQNTEAFF | TRBJ1-1 | TRBV14 | once | .
TGTGCCAGCAGCCGCAACATAGGACTAGCGGGAGAGGCCTCGAACGAGCAGTACTTC | CASSRNIGLAGEASNEQYF | TRBJ2-7 | TRBV4-2 | . | TRBD2
TGTGCCAGCAGTTTATATCCGGGACAGGGGTTGAAGCAGTACTTC | CASSLYPGQGLKQYF | TRBJ2-7 | TRBV28 | . | TRBD1
TGTGCCAGCAGCCAAGGACAGGACAATGAGCAGTTCTTC | CASSQGQDNEQFF | TRBJ2-1 | TRBV3-1/TRBV3-2 | . | .
TGTGCCAGCTCACCACCGGGACACGGGGAGAACCAAGAGACCCAGTACTTC | CASSPPGHGENQETQYF | TRBJ2-5 | TRBV18 | once | .
TGCGCCAGCAGCCCCGCCAGCGGATACTACAATGAGCAGTTCTTC | CASSPASGYYNEQFF | TRBJ2-1 | TRBV5-1 | . | .